This T cell receptor beta chain was recorded in a study of naive and memory T cell subsets. Overnight CMV lysate stimulation of fresh PBMCs defined donor CMV status by CD4+ IFNgamma. Per the germline V gene, CDR1 is MNHGY and CDR2 is SVAAGI. The CDR3 is 15 residues long. V gave up 8 bases and J gave up 10 bases; unmatched junction bases: 17. Two oligonucleotides, mixed equimolar, formed the beta constant-region primer covering TRBC1 and TRBC2. Nested alpha and beta constant-region primers with the SP2 primer drove four PCR rounds on ligated cDNA. An oligonucleotide with the SP2 primer and a 12-nucleotide UMI was ligated to the cDNA 3' end. Each CDR3 protein is one row after TCRdb ran MiXCR on the UMI-ligation and nested PCR reads. Seen here are tens of thousands of distinct CDR3 sequences, about 8.2% observed once, and the top ten hold over 1%. About this clonotype itself: Its antigen is not identified.

The study, taken as a whole, reports: There was no ground truth to check naive and memory subset results.

Sequencing was performed on naive CD8+ T cells from blood. The sequence derives from a human donor in good health. This sequence joins TRBV6-9 and TRBJ2-1; 7 nucleotides line up with TRBD2. CDR3 bases: TGTGCCAGCCTGCCCCTTCGACTAGCCTCAAGGGAGCAGTTCTTC. Protein: CASLPLRLASREQFF.